In this sample, the clone carrying this TCR beta chain turned up a few times. Its antigen is still unknown. CDR3 size: 15 residues. V lost 3 bases to trimming and J lost 1 base, with 12 bases between them. From germline, CDR1 is GTSNPN and CDR2 SVGIG (reference sequence). Cultured CD4+ T-cell DNA underwent Oncomine TCR Beta short-read sequencing. Via MiXCR, TCRdb re-called the PCR reads, giving one row per CDR3 protein. The table includes 10,000 or so distinct CDR3 sequences, about 28% detected once. This record comes from a study of vaccination and CD4 T cells after COVID-19. Study context: Post-COVID draws followed diagnosis by a median around 100 days (range 35 to 161). The authors used overlapping spike peptides from SARS-CoV-2, HCoV-NL63, HCoV-OC43 and HCoV-229E to stimulate cells.

This sample's treatment: approximately nine-day PBMC culture with coronavirus spike peptide pools or control peptides (ViraFEST assay). T cells were expanded with peptide pools, and expanded clonotypes were identified by TCR sequencing. Overall study findings and caveats: Researchers report that 304 of 307 vaccine-specific clones in convalescent patients proved spike mono-reactive.

The chain uses TRBV30 and TRBJ2-2; D gene unclear. Sequenced here: CD4+ T cells from blood, cultured in vitro, sampled after SARS-CoV-2 vaccination. The receptor's source is a human donor who had recovered from COVID-19. CDR3 region: CAWSAQWLNTGELFF. The CDR3 DNA is TGTGCCTGGAGCGCTCAGTGGCTGAACACCGGGGAGCTGTTTTTT.